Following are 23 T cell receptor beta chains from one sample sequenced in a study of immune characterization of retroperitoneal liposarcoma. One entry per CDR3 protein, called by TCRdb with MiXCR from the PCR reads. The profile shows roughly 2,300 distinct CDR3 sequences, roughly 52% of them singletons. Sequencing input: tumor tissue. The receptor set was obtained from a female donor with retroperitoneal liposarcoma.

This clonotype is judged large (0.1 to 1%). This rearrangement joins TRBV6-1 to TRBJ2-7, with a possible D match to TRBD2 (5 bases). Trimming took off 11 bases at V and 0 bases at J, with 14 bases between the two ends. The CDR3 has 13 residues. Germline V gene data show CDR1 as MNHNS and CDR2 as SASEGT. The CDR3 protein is CAAGDYGSYEQYF. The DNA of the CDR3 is TGTGCCGCAGGAGACTACGGCTCCTACGAGCAGTACTTC.

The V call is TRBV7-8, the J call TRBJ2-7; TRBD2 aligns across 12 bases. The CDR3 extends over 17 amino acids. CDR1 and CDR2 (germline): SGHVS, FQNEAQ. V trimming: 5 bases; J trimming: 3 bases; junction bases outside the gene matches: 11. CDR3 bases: TGTGCCAGCAGCCTACCCCGACTAGCGGGAGCGAACTACGAGCAGTACTTC. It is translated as CASSLPRLAGANYEQYF.

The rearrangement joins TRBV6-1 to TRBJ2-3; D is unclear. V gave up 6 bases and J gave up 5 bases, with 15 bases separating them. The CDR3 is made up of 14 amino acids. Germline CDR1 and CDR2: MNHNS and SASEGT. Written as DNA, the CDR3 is TGTGCCAGCAGGCCCGGCCTAATGGTAGATACGCAGTATTTT. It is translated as CASRPGLMVDTQYF.

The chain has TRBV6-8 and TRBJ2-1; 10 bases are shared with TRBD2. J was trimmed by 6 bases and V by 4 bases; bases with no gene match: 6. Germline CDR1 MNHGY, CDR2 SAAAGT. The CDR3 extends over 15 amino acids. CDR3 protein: CASSSRRTSGNEQFF. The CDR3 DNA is TGTGCCAGCAGTTCTCGACGGACTAGCGGCAATGAGCAGTTCTTC.

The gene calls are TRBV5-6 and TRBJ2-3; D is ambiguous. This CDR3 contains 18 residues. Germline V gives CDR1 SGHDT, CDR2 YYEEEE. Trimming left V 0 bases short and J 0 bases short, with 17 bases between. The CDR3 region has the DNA TGTGCCAGCAGCTTGGTCACCTTAGGTATTTCTAGCACAGATACGCAGTATTTT. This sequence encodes CASSLVTLGISSTDTQYF.

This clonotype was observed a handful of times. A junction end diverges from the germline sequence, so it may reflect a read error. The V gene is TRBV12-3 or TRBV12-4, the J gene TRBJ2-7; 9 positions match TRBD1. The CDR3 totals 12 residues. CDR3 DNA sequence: TGTGCCAGCAGTGGACAGGGGATTGGGCCTGTGTTC. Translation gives CASSGQGIGPVF.

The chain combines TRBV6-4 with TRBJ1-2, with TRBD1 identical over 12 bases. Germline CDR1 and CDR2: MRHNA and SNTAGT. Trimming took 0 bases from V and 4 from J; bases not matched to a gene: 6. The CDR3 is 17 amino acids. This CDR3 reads CASSDSGTGGRGYGYTF. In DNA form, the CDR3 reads TGTGCCAGCAGTGACTCGGGGACAGGGGGCCGCGGCTATGGCTACACCTTC.

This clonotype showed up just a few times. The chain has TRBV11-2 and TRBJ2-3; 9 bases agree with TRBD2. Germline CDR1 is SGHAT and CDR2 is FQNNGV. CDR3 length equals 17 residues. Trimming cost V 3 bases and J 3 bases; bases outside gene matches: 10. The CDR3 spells CASSLWRAGGRTDTQYF. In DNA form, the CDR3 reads TGTGCCAGCAGCTTGTGGAGGGCGGGGGGGAGGACAGATACGCAGTATTTT. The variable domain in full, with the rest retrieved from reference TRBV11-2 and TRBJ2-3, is EAGVAQSPRYKIIEKRQSVAFWCNPISGHATLYWYQQILGQGPKLLIQFQNNGVVDDSQLPKDRFSAERLKGVDSTLKIQPAKLEDSAVYLCASSLWRAGGRTDTQYFGPGTRLTVL.

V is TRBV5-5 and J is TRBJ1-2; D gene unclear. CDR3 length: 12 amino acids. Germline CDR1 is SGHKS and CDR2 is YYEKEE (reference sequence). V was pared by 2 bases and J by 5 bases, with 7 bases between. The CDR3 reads CASSFWGYGYTF. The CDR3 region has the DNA TGTGCCAGCAGCTTTTGGGGTTATGGCTACACCTTC.

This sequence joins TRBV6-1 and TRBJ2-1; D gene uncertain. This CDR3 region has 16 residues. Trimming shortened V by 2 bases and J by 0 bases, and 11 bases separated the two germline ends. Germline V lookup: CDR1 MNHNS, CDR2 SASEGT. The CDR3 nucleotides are TGTGCCAGCAGTGAATTTGCAGGCAGCTCCTACAATGAGCAGTTCTTC. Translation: CASSEFAGSSYNEQFF.

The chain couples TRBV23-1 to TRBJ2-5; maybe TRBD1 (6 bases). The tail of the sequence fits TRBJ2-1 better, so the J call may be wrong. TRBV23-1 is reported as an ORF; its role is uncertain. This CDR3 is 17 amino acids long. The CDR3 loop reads CASTTGHPGRSYNEQFF. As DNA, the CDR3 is TGCGCCAGCACCACGGGACACCCGGGGAGATCCTACAATGAGCAGTTCTTC.

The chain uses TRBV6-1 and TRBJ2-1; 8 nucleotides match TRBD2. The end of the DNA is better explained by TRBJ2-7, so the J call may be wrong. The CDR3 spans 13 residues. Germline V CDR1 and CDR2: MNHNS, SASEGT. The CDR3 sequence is CASSPGLVNEQYF. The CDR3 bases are TGTGCCAGCAGTCCGGGACTAGTCAATGAGCAGTACTTC.

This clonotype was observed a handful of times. CDR3 amino acids: CAGGGQTNLNYGYTF. CDR3 nucleotide sequence: TGTGCCGGGGGGGGACAGACCAATCTTAACTATGGCTACACCTTC. The V call is TRBV6-1, the J call TRBJ1-2, with 7 bases fitting TRBD1. The CDR3 runs 15 residues. Germline CDR1 is MNHNS and CDR2 is SASEGT. J was trimmed by 1 base and V by 11 bases; bases with no gene match: 13.

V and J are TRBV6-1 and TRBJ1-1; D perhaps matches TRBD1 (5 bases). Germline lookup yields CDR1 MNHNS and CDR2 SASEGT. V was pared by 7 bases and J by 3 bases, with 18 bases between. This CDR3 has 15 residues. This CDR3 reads CASTPPSGGDTEAFF. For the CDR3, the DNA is TGTGCCAGCACCCCTCCTTCGGGAGGGGACACTGAAGCTTTCTTT.

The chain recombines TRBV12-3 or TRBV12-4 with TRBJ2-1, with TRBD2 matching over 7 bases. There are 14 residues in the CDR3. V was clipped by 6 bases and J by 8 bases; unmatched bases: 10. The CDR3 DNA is TGTGCCAGCAGCCTCGGGGGGACTTTTGATGAGCAGTTCTTC. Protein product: CASSLGGTFDEQFF.

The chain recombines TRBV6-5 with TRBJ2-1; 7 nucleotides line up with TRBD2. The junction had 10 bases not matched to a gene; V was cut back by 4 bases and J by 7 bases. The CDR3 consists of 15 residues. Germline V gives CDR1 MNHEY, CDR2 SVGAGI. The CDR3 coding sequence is TGTGCCAGCAGTTCGAGGCGGGGGAGGGTTAATGAGCAGTTCTTC. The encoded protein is CASSSRRGRVNEQFF.

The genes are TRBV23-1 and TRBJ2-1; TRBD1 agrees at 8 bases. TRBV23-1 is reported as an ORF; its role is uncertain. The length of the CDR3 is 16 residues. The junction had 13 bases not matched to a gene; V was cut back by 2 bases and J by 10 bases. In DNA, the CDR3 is TGCGCCAGCAGTCAAACCGCCGGCAGGGGGCAGTACGAGCAGTTCTTC. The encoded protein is CASSQTAGRGQYEQFF.

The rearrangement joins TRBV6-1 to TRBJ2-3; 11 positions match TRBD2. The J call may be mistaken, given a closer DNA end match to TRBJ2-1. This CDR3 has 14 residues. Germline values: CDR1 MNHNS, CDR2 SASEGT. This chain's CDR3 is CASSELAGGSEQFF. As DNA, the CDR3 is TGTGCCAGCAGTGAACTAGCGGGAGGTTCTGAGCAGTTCTTC.

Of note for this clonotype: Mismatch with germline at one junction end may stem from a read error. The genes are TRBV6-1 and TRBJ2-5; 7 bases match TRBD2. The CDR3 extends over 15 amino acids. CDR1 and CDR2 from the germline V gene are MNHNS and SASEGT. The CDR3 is CANSEMGLLGNEQYF. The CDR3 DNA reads TGTGCCAACAGTGAAATGGGACTACTTGGCAATGAGCAGTACTTC.

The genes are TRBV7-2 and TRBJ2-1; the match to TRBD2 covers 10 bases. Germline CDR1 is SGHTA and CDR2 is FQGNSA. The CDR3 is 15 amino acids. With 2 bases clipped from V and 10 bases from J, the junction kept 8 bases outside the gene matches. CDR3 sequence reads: CASSLSSGGAYEQFF. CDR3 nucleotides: TGTGCCAGCAGCTTATCCAGCGGGGGGGCCTACGAGCAGTTCTTC.

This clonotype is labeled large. CDR3 DNA: TGTGCCAGCAGTTACGCATGGGGGGACGAGCAGTACTTC. Encoded protein: CASSYAWGDEQYF. This chain uses TRBV6-6 with TRBJ2-1, with D possibly TRBD2 on 6 matching bases. The last part of the DNA fits TRBJ2-7 better; the J call may be wrong. The CDR3 is 13 residues long. Germline CDR1 is MNHNY and CDR2 is SVGAGI (reference sequence).

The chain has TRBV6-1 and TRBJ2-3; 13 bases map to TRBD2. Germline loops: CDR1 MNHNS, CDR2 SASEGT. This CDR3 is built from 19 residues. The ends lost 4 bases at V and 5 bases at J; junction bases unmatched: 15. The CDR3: CASSAFGWTSGRGGDTQYF. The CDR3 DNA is TGTGCCAGCAGTGCTTTTGGTTGGACTAGCGGGAGAGGTGGAGATACGCAGTATTTT.

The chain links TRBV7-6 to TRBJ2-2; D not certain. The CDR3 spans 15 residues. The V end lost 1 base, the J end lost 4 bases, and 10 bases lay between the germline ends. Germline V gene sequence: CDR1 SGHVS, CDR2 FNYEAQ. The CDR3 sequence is CASSLVSQSTGELFF. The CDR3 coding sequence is TGTGCCAGCAGCTTAGTCTCCCAAAGCACCGGGGAGCTGTTTTTT.